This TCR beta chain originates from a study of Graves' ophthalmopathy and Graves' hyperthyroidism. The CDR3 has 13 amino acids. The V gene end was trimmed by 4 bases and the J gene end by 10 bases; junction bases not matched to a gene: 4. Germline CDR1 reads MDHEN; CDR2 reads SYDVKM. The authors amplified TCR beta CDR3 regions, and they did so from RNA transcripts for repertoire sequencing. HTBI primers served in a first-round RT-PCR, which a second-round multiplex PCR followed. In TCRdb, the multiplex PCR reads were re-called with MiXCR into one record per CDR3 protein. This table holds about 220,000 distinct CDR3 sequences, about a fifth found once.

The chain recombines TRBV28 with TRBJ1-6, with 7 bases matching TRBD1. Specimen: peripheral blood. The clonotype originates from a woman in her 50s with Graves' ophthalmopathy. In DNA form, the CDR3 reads TGTGCCAGCAGTTCCACAGGGGCCTCACCCCTCCACTTT. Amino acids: CASSSTGASPLHF. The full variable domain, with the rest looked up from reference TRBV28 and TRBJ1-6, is DVKVTQSSRYLVKRTGEKVFLECVQDMDHENMFWYRQDPGLGLRLIYFSYDVKMKEKGDIPEGYSVSREKKERFSLILESASTNQTSMYLCASSSTGASPLHFGNGTRLTVT.